These 7 T cell receptor beta chains share one sample of origin, sequenced in a study of beta chain features in type 1 diabetes. Isolated RNA was reverse transcribed in full, so expressed TCRB transcripts were sequenced. The protocol was immunoSEQ multiplex PCR, while the TCRdb copy is restricted to in-frame clones and leaves out a portion. There are approximately 250,000 clones in the sample; around 9.6% occur only once, and about 0.03% lies in the top ten. The specimen sequenced was naive CD4+ T cells from blood. All receptors come from a woman younger than 30 in good health.

This clone occurred many times. The genes are TRBV4-1 and TRBJ2-4, with 14 bases that match TRBD2. The V and J ends lost 1 base and 8 bases, in that order; junction bases with no gene match: 10. Germline-derived CDR1 and CDR2 are MGHRA and YSYEKL. This CDR3 has 18 amino acids. Here the CDR3 reads CASSQGGLAGDGTDIQYF. The CDR3 DNA is TGCGCCAGCAGCCAAGGGGGACTAGCGGGAGACGGAACGGACATTCAGTACTTC.

The rearrangement joins TRBV5-1 to TRBJ1-1; 9 bases map to TRBD1. Trimming removed 3 bases from V and 1 base from J; junction bases left unmatched: 4. The germline gives CDR1 SGHRS, CDR2 YFSETQ. The CDR3 extends over 15 amino acids. Here the CDR3 reads CASSSGQGQNTEAFF. The CDR3 coding sequence is TGCGCCAGCAGCTCTGGACAGGGGCAGAACACTGAAGCTTTCTTT.

This clone has just a few counts. The gene calls are TRBV7-6 and TRBJ2-3, with 7 positions matching TRBD1. J lost 5 bases, V lost 4 bases, and 9 bases had no gene match. Germline V gene data show CDR1 as SGHVS and CDR2 as FNYEAQ. This CDR3 has 15 amino acids. The DNA of the CDR3 is TGTGCCAGCAGCTATACAGGGGCGATTGGAGATACGCAGTATTTT. This gives the protein CASSYTGAIGDTQYF.

Points on this clone: This CDR3 is also generated by other DNA sequences in the sample. The rearrangement uses TRBV18 and TRBJ1-1; 8 bases line up with TRBD1. CDR1 and CDR2 (germline): KGHSH, LQKENI. There are 13 residues in the CDR3. Losses at the gene ends were 2 bases for V and 5 bases for J; bases not matched to a gene: 1. The CDR3, as DNA: TGTGCCAGCTCACCAAACAGGGGGACTGAAGCTTTCTTT. Translating gives CASSPNRGTEAFF.

The table lists this clone with a few counts. The chain employs TRBV2 and TRBJ2-5; the match to TRBD2 covers 11 bases. CDR3 size: 15 residues. Looked up from germline, CDR1 is SNHLY and CDR2 is FYNNEI. V gave up 6 bases and J gave up 5 bases; unmatched junction bases: 8. The chain's CDR3 is CASSVSGRVEETQYF. In nucleotides, the CDR3 is TGTGCCAGCAGCGTTAGCGGGAGGGTGGAGGAGACCCAGTACTTC.

The rearrangement links TRBV13 to TRBJ1-1; D unclear. V lost 3 bases to trimming and J lost 2 bases, with 10 bases between them. Germline V lookup: CDR1 PRHDT, CDR2 FYEKMQ (reference sequence). The CDR3 sequence is 14 residues long. CDR3 residues: CASSFGLFNTEAFF. The CDR3 DNA reads TGTGCCAGCAGCTTCGGACTTTTCAACACTGAAGCTTTCTTT.

Written as DNA, the CDR3 is TGTGCCTGGAGTGATACAGGGATCGATGAGCAGTTCTTC. The encoded protein is CAWSDTGIDEQFF. J is TRBJ2-1 and V is TRBV30; possible D gene TRBD1, 6 bases. Germline-derived CDR1 and CDR2 are GTSNPN and SVGIG (reference sequence). This CDR3 region has 13 residues. V lost 1 base to trimming and J lost 8 bases, with 12 bases between them.